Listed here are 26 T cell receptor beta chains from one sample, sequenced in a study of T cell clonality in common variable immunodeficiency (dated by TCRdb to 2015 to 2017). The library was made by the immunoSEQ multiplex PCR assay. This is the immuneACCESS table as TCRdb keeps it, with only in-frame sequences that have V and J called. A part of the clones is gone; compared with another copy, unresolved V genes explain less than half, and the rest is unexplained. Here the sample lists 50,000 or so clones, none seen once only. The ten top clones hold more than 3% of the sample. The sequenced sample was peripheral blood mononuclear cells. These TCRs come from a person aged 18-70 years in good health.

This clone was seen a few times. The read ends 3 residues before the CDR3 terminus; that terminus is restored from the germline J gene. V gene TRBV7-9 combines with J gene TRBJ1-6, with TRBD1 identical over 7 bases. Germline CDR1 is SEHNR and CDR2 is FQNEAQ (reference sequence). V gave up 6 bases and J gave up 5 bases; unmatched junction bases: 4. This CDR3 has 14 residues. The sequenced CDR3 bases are TGTGCCAGCAGGCGGGACAGCGATAATTCACCC. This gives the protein CASRRDSDNSP. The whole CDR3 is CASRRDSDNSPLHF.

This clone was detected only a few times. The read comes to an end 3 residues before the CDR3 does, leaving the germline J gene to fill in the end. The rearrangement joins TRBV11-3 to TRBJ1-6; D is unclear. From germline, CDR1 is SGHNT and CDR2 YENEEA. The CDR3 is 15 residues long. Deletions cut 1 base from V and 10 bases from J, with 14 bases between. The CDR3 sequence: CASSLGRTVGSPLHF. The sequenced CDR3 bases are TGTGCCAGCAGCTTAGGACGGACTGTCGGATCACCC.

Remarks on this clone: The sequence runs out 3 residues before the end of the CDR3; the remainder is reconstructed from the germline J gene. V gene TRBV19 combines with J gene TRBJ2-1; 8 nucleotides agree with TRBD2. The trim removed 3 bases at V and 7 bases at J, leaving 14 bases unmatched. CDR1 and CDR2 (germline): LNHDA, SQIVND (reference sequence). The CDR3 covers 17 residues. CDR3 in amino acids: CASSIRQLAEHGNEQFF. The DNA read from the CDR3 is TGTGCCAGTAGTATCCGCCAACTAGCGGAGCATGGGAATGAG.

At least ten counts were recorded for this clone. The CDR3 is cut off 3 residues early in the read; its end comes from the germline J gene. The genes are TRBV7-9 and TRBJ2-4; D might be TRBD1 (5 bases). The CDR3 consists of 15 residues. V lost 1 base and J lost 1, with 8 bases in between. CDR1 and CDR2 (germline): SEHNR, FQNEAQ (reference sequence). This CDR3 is CASSLGAGAKNIQYF. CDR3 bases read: TGTGCCAGCAGCTTAGGGGCAGGGGCCAAAAACATT.

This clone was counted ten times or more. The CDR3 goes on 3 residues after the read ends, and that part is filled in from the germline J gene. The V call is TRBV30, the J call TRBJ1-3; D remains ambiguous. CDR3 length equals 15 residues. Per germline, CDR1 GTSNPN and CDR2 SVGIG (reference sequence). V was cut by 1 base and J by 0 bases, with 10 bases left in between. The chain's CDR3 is CAWSGGDTSGNTIYF. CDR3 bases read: TGTGCCTGGAGTGGAGGAGACACCTCTGGAAACACC.

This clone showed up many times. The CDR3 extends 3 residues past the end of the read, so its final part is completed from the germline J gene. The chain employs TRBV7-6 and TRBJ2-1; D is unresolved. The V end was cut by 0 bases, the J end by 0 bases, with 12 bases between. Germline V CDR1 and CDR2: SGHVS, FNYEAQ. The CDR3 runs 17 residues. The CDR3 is CASSLAAAISSYNEQFF. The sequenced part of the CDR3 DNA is TGTGCCAGCAGCTTAGCCGCAGCGATAAGCTCCTACAATGAG.

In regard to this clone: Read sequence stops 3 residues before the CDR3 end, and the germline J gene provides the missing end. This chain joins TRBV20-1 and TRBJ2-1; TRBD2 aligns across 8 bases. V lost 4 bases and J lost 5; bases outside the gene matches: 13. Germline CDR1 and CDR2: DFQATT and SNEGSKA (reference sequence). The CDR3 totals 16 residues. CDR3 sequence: CSATRAGLGPNNEQFF. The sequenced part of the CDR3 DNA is TGCAGTGCTACTCGCGCGGGACTAGGCCCAAACAATGAG.

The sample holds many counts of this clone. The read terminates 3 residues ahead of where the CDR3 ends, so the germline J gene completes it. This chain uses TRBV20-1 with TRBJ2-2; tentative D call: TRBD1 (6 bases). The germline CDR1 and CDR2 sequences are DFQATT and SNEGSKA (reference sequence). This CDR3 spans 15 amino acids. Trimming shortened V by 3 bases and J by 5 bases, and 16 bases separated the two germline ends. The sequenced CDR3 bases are TGCAGTGCTAGGGCCAGGGGAGAGACAACCGGGGAG. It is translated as CSARARGETTGE. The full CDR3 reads CSARARGETTGELFF.

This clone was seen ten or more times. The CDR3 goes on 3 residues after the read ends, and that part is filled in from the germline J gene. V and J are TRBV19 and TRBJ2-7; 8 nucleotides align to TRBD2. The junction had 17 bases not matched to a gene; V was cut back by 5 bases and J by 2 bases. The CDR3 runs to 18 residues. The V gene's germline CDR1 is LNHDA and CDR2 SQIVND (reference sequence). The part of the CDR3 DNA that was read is TGTGCCAGTAGTCCTCCGGGGGGGAGGGGAAAGAAAGCCTACGAG. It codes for CASSPPGGRGKKAYE. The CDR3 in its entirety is CASSPPGGRGKKAYEQYF.

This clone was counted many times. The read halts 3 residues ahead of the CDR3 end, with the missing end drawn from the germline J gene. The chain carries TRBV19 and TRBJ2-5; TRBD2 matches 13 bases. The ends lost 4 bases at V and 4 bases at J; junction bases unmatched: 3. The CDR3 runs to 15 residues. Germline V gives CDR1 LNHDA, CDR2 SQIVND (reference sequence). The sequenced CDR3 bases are TGTGCCAGTAGTAAAGGACTAGCGGGAGTAGAGACC. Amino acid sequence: CASSKGLAGVET. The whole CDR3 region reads CASSKGLAGVETQYF.

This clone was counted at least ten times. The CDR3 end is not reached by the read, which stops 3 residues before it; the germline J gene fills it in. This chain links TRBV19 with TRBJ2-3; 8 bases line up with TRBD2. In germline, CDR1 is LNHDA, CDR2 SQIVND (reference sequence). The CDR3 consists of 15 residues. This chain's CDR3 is CASSVGTSQQETQYF. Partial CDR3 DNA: TGTGCCAGTAGTGTCGGGACTAGTCAGCAAGAGACG. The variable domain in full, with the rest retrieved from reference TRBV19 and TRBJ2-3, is DGGITQSPKYLFRKEGQNVTLSCEQNLNHDAMYWYRQDPGQGLRLIYYSQIVNDFQKGDIAEGYSVSREKKESFPLTVTSAQKNPTAFYLCASSVGTSQQETQYFGPGTRLTVL.

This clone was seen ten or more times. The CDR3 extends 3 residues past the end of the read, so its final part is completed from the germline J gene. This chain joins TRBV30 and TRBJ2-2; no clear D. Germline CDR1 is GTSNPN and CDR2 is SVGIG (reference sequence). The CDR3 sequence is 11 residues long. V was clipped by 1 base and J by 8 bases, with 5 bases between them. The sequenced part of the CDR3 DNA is TGTGCCTGGAGTGGCGGAGGGGAG. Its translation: CAWSGGGE. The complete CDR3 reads CAWSGGGELFF.

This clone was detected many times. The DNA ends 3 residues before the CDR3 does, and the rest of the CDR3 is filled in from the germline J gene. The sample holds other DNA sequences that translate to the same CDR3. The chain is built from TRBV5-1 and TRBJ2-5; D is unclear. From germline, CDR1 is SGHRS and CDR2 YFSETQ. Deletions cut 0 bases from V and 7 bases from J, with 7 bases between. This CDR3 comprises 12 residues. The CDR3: CASSLVGLTQYF. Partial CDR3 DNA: TGCGCCAGCAGCTTGGTAGGGCTGACC.

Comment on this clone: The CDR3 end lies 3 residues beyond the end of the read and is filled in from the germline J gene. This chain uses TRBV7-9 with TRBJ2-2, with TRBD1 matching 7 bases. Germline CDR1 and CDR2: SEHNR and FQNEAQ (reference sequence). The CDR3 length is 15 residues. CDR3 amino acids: CAIQGQLIGNSPLFF. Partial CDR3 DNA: TGTGCCATTCAGGGACAGCTGATAGGGAATTCACCG.

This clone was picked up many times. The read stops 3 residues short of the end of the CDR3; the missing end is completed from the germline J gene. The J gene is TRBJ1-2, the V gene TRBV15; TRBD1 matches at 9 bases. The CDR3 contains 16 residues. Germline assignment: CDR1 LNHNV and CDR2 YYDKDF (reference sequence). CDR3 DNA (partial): TGTGCCACCAGCAGATCAATCGGACAGGGGAAAGAGACC. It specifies CATSRSIGQGKET. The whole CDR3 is CATSRSIGQGKETYTF. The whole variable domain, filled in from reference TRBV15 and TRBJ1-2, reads DAMVIQNPRYQVTQFGKPVTLSCSQTLNHNVMYWYQQKSSQAPKLLFHYYDKDFNNEADTPDNFQSRRPNTSFCFLDIRSPGLGDTAMYLCATSRSIGQGKETYTFGSGTRLTVV.

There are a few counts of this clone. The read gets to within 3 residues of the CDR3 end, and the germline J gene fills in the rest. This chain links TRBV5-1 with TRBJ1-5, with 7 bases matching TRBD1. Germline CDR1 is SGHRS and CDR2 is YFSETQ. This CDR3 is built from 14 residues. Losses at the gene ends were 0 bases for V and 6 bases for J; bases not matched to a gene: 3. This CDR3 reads CASSLEAGGQPQHF. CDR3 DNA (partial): TGCGCCAGCAGCTTGGAGGCAGGGGGTCAGCCC.

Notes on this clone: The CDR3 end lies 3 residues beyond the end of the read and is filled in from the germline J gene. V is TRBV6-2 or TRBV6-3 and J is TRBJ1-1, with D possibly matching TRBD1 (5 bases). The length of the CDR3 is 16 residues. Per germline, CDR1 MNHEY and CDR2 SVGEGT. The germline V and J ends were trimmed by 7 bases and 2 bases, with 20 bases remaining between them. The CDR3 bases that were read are TGTGCCAGCACTCTGCTCCGAGGACAAGCAAACACTGAA. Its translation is CASTLLRGQANTE. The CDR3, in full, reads CASTLLRGQANTEAFF.

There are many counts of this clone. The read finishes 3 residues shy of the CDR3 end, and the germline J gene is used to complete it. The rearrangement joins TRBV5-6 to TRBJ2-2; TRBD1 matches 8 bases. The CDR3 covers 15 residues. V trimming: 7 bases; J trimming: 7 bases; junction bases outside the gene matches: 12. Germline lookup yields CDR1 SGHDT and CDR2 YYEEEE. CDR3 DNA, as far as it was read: TGTGCCAGCTTCCACCGGACAGGGTTATTCGGGGAG. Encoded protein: CASFHRTGLFGE. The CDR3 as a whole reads CASFHRTGLFGELFF.

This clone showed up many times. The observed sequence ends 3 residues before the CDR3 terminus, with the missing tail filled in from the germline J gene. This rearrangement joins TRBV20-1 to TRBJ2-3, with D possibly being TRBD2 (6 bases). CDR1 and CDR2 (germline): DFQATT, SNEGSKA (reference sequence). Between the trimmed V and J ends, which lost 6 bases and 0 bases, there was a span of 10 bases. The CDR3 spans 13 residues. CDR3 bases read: TGCAGTGCGACCGGGACTAGCACAGATACG. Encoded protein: CSATGTSTDT. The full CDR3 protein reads CSATGTSTDTQYF.

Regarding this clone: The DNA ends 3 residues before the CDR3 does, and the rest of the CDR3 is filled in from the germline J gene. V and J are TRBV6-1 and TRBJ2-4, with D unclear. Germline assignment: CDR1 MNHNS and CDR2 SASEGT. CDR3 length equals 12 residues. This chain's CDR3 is CASSDRNYGQYF. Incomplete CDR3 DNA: TGTGCCAGCAGTGACAGAAACTATGGT.

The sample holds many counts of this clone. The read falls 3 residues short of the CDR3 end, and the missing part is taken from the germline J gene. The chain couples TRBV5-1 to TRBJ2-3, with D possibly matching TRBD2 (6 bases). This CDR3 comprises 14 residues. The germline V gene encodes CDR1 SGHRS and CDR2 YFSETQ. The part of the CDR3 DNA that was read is TGCGCCAGCAGCCCGGGACTTCCACAAGAGACG. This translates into CASSPGLPQET. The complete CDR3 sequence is CASSPGLPQETQYF.

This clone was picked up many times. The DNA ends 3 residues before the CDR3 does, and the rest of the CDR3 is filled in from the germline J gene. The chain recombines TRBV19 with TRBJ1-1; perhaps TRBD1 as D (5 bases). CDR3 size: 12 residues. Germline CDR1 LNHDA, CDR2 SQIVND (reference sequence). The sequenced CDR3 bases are TGTGCCAGTAGTATAAAGGGGCCCGGA. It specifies CASSIKGPG. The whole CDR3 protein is CASSIKGPGAFF.

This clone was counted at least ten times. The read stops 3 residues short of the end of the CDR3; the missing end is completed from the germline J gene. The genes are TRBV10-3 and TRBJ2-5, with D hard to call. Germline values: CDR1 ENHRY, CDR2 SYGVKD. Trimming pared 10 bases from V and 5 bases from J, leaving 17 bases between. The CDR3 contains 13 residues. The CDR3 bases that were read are TGTGCCACCGAGGCTAGGCTCGGGGAGACC. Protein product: CATEARLGET. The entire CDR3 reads CATEARLGETQYF.

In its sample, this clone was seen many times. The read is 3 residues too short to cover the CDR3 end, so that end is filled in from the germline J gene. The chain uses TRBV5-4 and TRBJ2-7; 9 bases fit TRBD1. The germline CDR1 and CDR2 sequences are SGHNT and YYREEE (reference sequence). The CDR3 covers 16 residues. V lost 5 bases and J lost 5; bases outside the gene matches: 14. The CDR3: CASRPLTGQGMNEQYF. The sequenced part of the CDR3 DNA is TGTGCCAGCAGACCCTTGACGGGACAGGGAATGAACGAG.

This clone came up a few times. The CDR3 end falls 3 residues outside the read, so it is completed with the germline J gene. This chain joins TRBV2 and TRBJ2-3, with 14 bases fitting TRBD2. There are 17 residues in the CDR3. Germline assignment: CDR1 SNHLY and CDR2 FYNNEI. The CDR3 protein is CASSQGLAGVGQETQYF. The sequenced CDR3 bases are TGTGCCAGCAGTCAGGGACTAGCGGGAGTCGGGCAAGAGACG. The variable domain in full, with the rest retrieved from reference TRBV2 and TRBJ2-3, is EPEVTQTPSHQVTQMGQEVILRCVPISNHLYFYWYRQILGQKVEFLVSFYNNEISEKSEIFDDQFSVERPDGSNFTLKIRSTKLEDSAMYFCASSQGLAGVGQETQYFGPGTRLTVL.

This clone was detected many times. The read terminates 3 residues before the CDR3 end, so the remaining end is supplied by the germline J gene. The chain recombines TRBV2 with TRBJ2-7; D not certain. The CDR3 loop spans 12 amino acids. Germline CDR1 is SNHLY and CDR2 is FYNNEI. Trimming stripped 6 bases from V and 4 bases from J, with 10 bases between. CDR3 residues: CASRGQAYEQYF. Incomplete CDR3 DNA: TGTGCCAGCAGGGGCCAGGCTTACGAG.